Listed below are T cell receptor beta chains from one sample, sequenced in a study of CD8 T cells in Susac syndrome. TCRdb reanalysed the immunoSEQ multiplex PCR reads using MiXCR and keeps one entry per CDR3 protein. The sample has 140,000 to 150,000 distinct CDR3 sequences, around 95% seen once; the top ten hold roughly 0.08%. Sequenced sample: CD4+ T cells from PBMCs. The receptors derive from a human donor with Susac syndrome. The conserved cysteine and the conserved F or W are not part of the CDR3 here. The order of the fields is V gene, CDR3 length, J gene, clone size, CDR3 protein. Clone size, where shown, is once, few, many, or a class for clones that have expanded.

>TRBV6-2/TRBV6-3|13|TRBJ2-1|NA
ASSLGAPSYNEQF
>TRBV14|10|TRBJ2-7|NA
ASSRGQAAQY
>TRBV6-6|11|TRBJ2-7|once
ASSPPMRNEQY
>TRBV11-1|12|TRBJ1-1|few
ASSLAGRNTEAF
>TRBV6-2/TRBV6-3|13|TRBJ1-2|NA
ASRYDSPPPYGYT
>TRBV19|11|TRBJ2-7|once
ASKAGPTYEQY
>TRBV12-3/TRBV12-4|11|TRBJ1-1|NA
ASSRTPNTEAF
>TRBV18|14|TRBJ2-1|NA
ASSRVNGEGGNEQF
>TRBV6-6|12|TRBJ2-6|NA
ASRTSSGANVLT
>TRBV6-5|12|TRBJ1-1|once
ASSQGGGGTEAF
>TRBV6-6|13|TRBJ1-5|NA
ASSYSNRDNQPQH
>TRBV25-1|15|TRBJ2-2|NA
ASSDPTSGMNTGELF